This T cell receptor beta chain comes out of a study of neurological immune-mediated disorders (dated by TCRdb to about 2019). With respect to the entire study: Among the 35 or so multiple sclerosis patients, relapsing-remitting MS was present in approximately 31 and secondary progressive MS was present in 3. The study compared peripheral blood TCR-beta repertoires of HTLV-I-associated myelopathy (HAM/TSP) patients, multiple sclerosis patients and healthy controls using UMI-based sequencing. The 106 TCR-beta libraries covered PBMC samples along with longitudinal samples, technical triplicates, and paired sorted CD4+ and CD8+ T-cell subsets. The cohort included about 66 subjects: some 14 with HAM/TSP, roughly 35 with multiple sclerosis, and roughly 20 healthy controls. Results the study describes overall, beyond this receptor: No clinical or MRI features were associated with the MS cluster, and the authors said that larger cohorts are needed. Across subjects, expanded clones never shared an identical CDR3 amino acid sequence, which suggests that the TCR-beta repertoires in every group were private. In phylogenetic analysis, the repertoires of 18 of 34 MS patients grouped into a cluster of related CDR3 sequences, which suggests a possible signature at the repertoire level. TCR clonal expansion was highest in HAM/TSP patients and lowest in MS patients, with MS patients falling below even healthy controls.

This clonotype was picked up many times. Its specific antigen is unknown. No much larger clone is present one base from it, and per-base qualities are unavailable. Libraries from unsorted PBMCs were made from 2 million PBMCs kept in RNAlater at -80 degrees C until RNA extraction. Multiple sclerosis patients were enrolled in a US clinical protocol under which disease progression was evaluated by magnetic resonance imaging. Peripheral blood underwent Ficoll-Hypaque density gradient centrifugation to isolate PBMCs, which were then cryopreserved in liquid nitrogen. To synthesize cDNA, template-switch 5'RACE was performed with a primer carrying a 10-nucleotide random unique molecular identifier so that each TCR transcript was tagged. Over 190 million TCR-beta sequences, covering 15-18 subjects, were produced in each sequencing run. The RNeasy kit was used to extract total RNA. Using the KAPA Real-time Library Amplification kit, TCR-beta VDJ regions were amplified with primers for the TCR constant region and the 5'RACE anchor. Sample indexes and Illumina adaptors were added in a first PCR, after which library yield was increased in a second PCR. After Ampure bead purification, the TCR product of roughly 650 bp was size-selected on a 2% E-gel SizeSelection system. Before pooling, libraries had their quality checked on a Bioanalyzer, their concentration measured with Qubit, and their quantity determined with the Kapa Library Quantification kit. An Illumina HiSeq 2500 sequenced the libraries paired-end 2 x 150 bp. To increase sequence diversity, roughly 24-31% phiX was spiked into each library pool. As for the original processing: Quality-filtered reads were processed with the UMI-based MiGEC pipeline, which removed over 75% of raw TCR sequences during error correction. VDJ genes were aligned to IMGT germline references, and clonotypes were defined by unique CDR3 amino acid sequence plus V-J genes. Clonal expansion, Shannon diversity, and CDR3 relatedness (CalcPairwiseDistances, ClusterSamples) were evaluated with VDJtools, and phylogenetic trees were built with CLCbio workbench. Clones with at least 8 unique UMIs were defined as expanded, with this threshold being based on coefficient-of-variation modelling across technical triplicates. TCRdb trimmed the raw reads at Q25, called clones with MiXCR and kept productive beta chains. When rows share a CDR3 protein, they turn into one entry using the most common DNA and genes. TCRdb's processing, not the authors' own work, is the source of the V and J calls. The sample contains over 60,000 distinct CDR3 sequences, roughly 4.8% of them found a single time. 2% to 2.5% of the sample is held by the ten biggest clonotypes.

Via the germline V gene, CDR1 is SGHTA and CDR2 FQGNSA. Trimming accounts for 8 bases at V and 7 bases at J, while the number of junction bases matched to no gene is 8. Including cysteine and phenylalanine, the CDR3 has 14 amino acids. Only the CDR3 DNA stays, 42 bases, in frame from base 1. The sequence came from a young woman with multiple sclerosis. Material: PBMCs. This chain is built from TRBV7-2 and TRBJ2-2; 9 bases in between match TRBD1. The CDR3 loop reads CASHLSTGGGELFF. The DNA sequence is as follows: TGTGCCAGCCATCTTTCGACAGGGGGCGGGGAGCTGTTTTTT.